This T cell receptor beta chain derives from a study of T-cell memory formation after mild COVID-19. Researchers used 5'RACE with constant-segment primers to make TCR alpha and TCR beta cDNA libraries that carry sample barcodes and UMIs. TCRdb fed the 5' RACE reads into MiXCR, producing one record per CDR3 protein. The sample lists hundreds of thousands of distinct CDR3 sequences, around a sixth occurring once. V was clipped by 5 bases and J by 7 bases, with 16 bases between them. This CDR3 comprises 15 residues. Germline V lookup: CDR1 SGHDT, CDR2 YYEEEE. The V gene is TRBV5-6, the J gene TRBJ1-6; D possibly corresponds to TRBD1 (6 bases). Sequencing used PBMCs or a T cell subset sorted from them (not recorded which). This receptor was obtained from an adult woman who had mild COVID-19 (a few samples of this study predate the infection). Cell type and time point are not known. The CDR3 coding sequence is TGTGCCAGCAGGCGCAGGGGCGCATTCAATTCACCCCTCCACTTT. This sequence encodes CASRRRGAFNSPLHF.